Below, 24 T cell receptor beta chains from the same sample are listed, as sequenced in a study of lymphopenia after photon versus proton radiotherapy. TCRdb's copy holds only in-frame clones and misses some; the assay was immunoSEQ multiplex PCR. The repertoire holds about 68,000 clones, with more than 75% as singletons. Sample: peripheral blood, taken from a patient treated with photon-based radiotherapy. All receptors come from a woman in her seventies with pancreatic cancer.

V is TRBV2 and J is TRBJ2-1; 9 nucleotides match TRBD1. J was trimmed by 6 bases and V by 6 bases; bases with no gene match: 9. The CDR3 runs 15 residues. Per germline, CDR1 SNHLY and CDR2 FYNNEI. The CDR3 is CASRGDRGVGNEQFF. The DNA for the CDR3 is TGTGCCAGCAGGGGAGACAGGGGGGTCGGCAATGAGCAGTTCTTC. The full variable domain, rest sourced from reference TRBV2 and TRBJ2-1, is EPEVTQTPSHQVTQMGQEVILRCVPISNHLYFYWYRQILGQKVEFLVSFYNNEISEKSEIFDDQFSVERPDGSNFTLKIRSTKLEDSAMYFCASRGDRGVGNEQFFGPGTRLTVL.

The chain has TRBV6-5 and TRBJ2-3; maybe TRBD1 (5 bases). Germline CDR1 and CDR2: MNHEY and SVGAGI. The CDR3 totals 15 residues. Between the trimmed V and J ends, which lost 4 bases and 0 bases, there was a span of 11 bases. The CDR3 sequence is CASSWGRGSTDTQYF. For the CDR3, the DNA is TGTGCCAGCAGTTGGGGAAGGGGCAGCACAGATACGCAGTATTTT.

The genes are TRBV2 and TRBJ1-1; no clear D. V was cut by 3 bases and J by 6 bases, with 8 bases left in between. This CDR3 has 12 amino acids. CDR1 and CDR2 from the germline V gene are SNHLY and FYNNEI. The CDR3 protein is CASSDVPAEAFF. The CDR3 nucleotides are TGTGCCAGCAGTGATGTTCCAGCTGAAGCTTTCTTT.

The CDR3 coding sequence is TGTGCCAGCAGCTTAGGGGGAGGGTTGGAGACCCAGTACTTC. It translates to CASSLGGGLETQYF. This chain connects TRBV7-9 to TRBJ2-5, with 7 bases lining up with TRBD2. V gave up 1 base and J gave up 5 bases; unmatched junction bases: 4. The CDR3 contains 14 residues. Germline V gene data show CDR1 as SEHNR and CDR2 as FQNEAQ (reference sequence).

The rearrangement links TRBV11-2 to TRBJ2-7, with a possible D match to TRBD1 (6 bases). Germline CDR1 and CDR2: SGHAT and FQNNGV. The CDR3 length is 15 residues. V lost 5 bases and J 3 bases, leaving 17 bases between the germline ends. The CDR3 bases are TGTGCCAGCAGCGGAGACCAGGGGTCCAACTACGAGCAGTACTTC. This codes for CASSGDQGSNYEQYF. The whole variable domain, remainder taken from reference TRBV11-2 and TRBJ2-7, is EAGVAQSPRYKIIEKRQSVAFWCNPISGHATLYWYQQILGQGPKLLIQFQNNGVVDDSQLPKDRFSAERLKGVDSTLKIQPAKLEDSAVYLCASSGDQGSNYEQYFGPGTRLTVT.

V is TRBV7-9 and J is TRBJ1-2; TRBD1 might be the D (5 bases). V dropped 4 bases and J dropped 5 bases, with 14 bases sitting between them. This CDR3 has 14 residues. The germline V gene has CDR1 SEHNR and CDR2 FQNEAQ (reference sequence). CDR3: CASSSSGTGYGYTF. The CDR3 region has the DNA TGTGCCAGCAGCTCCTCCGGGACGGGGTATGGCTACACCTTC.

This clone was observed once. This chain uses TRBV7-2 with TRBJ2-3, with 10 bases fitting TRBD2. The V gene's germline CDR1 is SGHTA and CDR2 FQGNSA. There are 15 residues in the CDR3. The J segment lost 1 base and the V segment lost 5 bases, leaving 3 bases of the junction unmatched. The CDR3 DNA reads as TGTGCCAGCAGCGGAGGGACTAGCGGCACAGATACGCAGTATTTT. Translating gives CASSGGTSGTDTQYF.

With regard to this clone: At the DNA level, this CDR3 is encoded by other sequences in the same sample as well. The chain links TRBV9 to TRBJ2-3, with 7 bases that match TRBD2. Germline-derived CDR1 and CDR2 are SGDLS and YYNGEE. The CDR3 length is 15 residues. Trimming cost V 0 bases and J 7 bases; bases outside gene matches: 8. Here the CDR3 DNA reads TGTGCCAGCAGCGTAGGAAGCGGGGAAGGGTATACGCAGTATTTT. Translation: CASSVGSGEGYTQYF.

This chain uses TRBV29-1 with TRBJ2-5, with 8 bases matching TRBD1. The J call is in doubt because the DNA end fits TRBJ2-7 better. Germline CDR1 SQVTM, CDR2 ANQGSEA. The CDR3 has 14 amino acids. The CDR3 region is CSVERAGGLGEQYF. Here the CDR3 DNA reads TGCAGCGTTGAAAGGGCAGGGGGCTTAGGCGAGCAGTACTTC.

J is TRBJ2-3 and V is TRBV5-4, with 7 bases matching TRBD1. Germline V gene data show CDR1 as SGHNT and CDR2 as YYREEE (reference sequence). The CDR3 contains 14 residues. With V trimmed by 1 base and J by 4 bases, 3 bases remained unmatched. The CDR3 nucleotides are TGTGCCAGCAGCTTGCGGCAGGGGGCAGATACGCAGTATTTT. Its translation is CASSLRQGADTQYF.

The chain carries TRBV11-1 and TRBJ2-2; 11 nucleotides agree with TRBD2. Germline CDR1 is SGHAT and CDR2 is FQDESV (reference sequence). The junction had 3 bases not matched to a gene; V was cut back by 3 bases and J by 3 bases. The CDR3 covers 16 residues. CDR3 sequence (DNA): TGTGCCAGCAGCTTGGGACTAGCGGCACACACCGGGGAGCTGTTTTTT. This codes for CASSLGLAAHTGELFF.

To note about this clone: This CDR3 is also generated by other DNA sequences in the sample. The rearrangement uses TRBV7-9 and TRBJ1-5; no firm D call. Germline-derived CDR1 and CDR2 are SEHNR and FQNEAQ (reference sequence). V gave up 1 base and J gave up 6 bases, with 4 bases separating them. This CDR3 has 12 residues. CDR3 in amino acids: CASSLEGQPQHF. CDR3 bases: TGTGCCAGCAGCTTAGAGGGTCAGCCCCAGCATTTT. The complete variable domain, with remaining parts taken from reference TRBV7-9 and TRBJ1-5, reads DTGVSQNPRHKITKRGQNVTFRCDPISEHNRLYWYRQTLGQGPEFLTYFQNEAQLEKSRLLSDRFSAERPKGSFSTLEIQRTEQGDSAMYLCASSLEGQPQHFGDGTRLSIL.

This chain links TRBV6-5 with TRBJ2-7; the D gene could be TRBD1 or TRBD2 (6 bases each). The CDR3 runs to 11 residues. The ends were cut back, 6 bases at V and 7 bases at J, with 10 bases in the middle. From germline, CDR1 is MNHEY and CDR2 SVGAGI. CDR3 DNA sequence: TGTGCCAGCAGATTAGGGGGGGAGCAGTACTTC. Translating it yields CASRLGGEQYF.

The chain links TRBV7-3 to TRBJ2-3, with 7 nucleotides matching TRBD2. J gave up 2 bases and V 4 bases, and 9 bases lay outside the gene matches. Germline V gives CDR1 SGHTA, CDR2 FQGTGA. CDR3 size: 16 residues. CDR3 bases: TGTGCCAGCAGCTCCTATGGGAGGGGAAACACAGATACGCAGTATTTT. Its protein product is CASSSYGRGNTDTQYF.

The chain is built from TRBV2 and TRBJ1-2; D is ambiguous. The CDR3 totals 15 residues. Trimming took off 3 bases at V and 1 base at J, with 12 bases between the two ends. CDR1 and CDR2 from the germline V gene are SNHLY and FYNNEI. CDR3 loop: CASSENELLNYGYTF. DNA of the CDR3: TGTGCCAGCAGTGAGAATGAGTTACTTAACTATGGCTACACCTTC.

The genes are TRBV29-1 and TRBJ1-2, with D perhaps TRBD1 (6 bases). This CDR3 region has 13 residues. Trimming removed 4 bases from V and 4 bases from J, with 13 bases in between. Germline V lookup: CDR1 SQVTM, CDR2 ANQGSEA. The CDR3 DNA reads TGCAGCGTTGGTGGCCAGGGGAGCTATGGCTACACCTTC. Encoded protein: CSVGGQGSYGYTF. The whole variable domain, filled in from reference TRBV29-1 and TRBJ1-2, reads SAVISQKPSRDICQRGTSLTIQCQVDSQVTMMFWYRQQPGQSLTLIATANQGSEATYESGFVIDKFPISRPNLTFSTLTVSNMSPEDSSIYLCSVGGQGSYGYTFGSGTRLTVV.

This chain joins TRBV5-1 and TRBJ2-7; D gene unclear. The CDR3 sequence is 14 residues long. Per the germline V gene, CDR1 is SGHRS and CDR2 is YFSETQ. V was pared by 4 bases and J by 6 bases, with 17 bases between. CDR3 loop: CASSTGRGLGEQYF. The DNA of the CDR3 is TGCGCCAGCAGCACCGGACGTGGATTGGGCGAGCAGTACTTC.

The chain recombines TRBV19 with TRBJ2-3; D call uncertain. Trimming stripped 4 bases from V and 1 base from J, with 15 bases between. The CDR3 spans 16 residues. CDR1 and CDR2 from the germline V gene are LNHDA and SQIVND (reference sequence). CDR3 amino acids: CASSSQTALGTDTQYF. The CDR3 DNA sequence: TGTGCCAGTAGTAGCCAGACTGCCCTAGGCACAGATACGCAGTATTTT.

V and J are TRBV5-1 and TRBJ1-2, with D unresolved. Germline CDR1 reads SGHRS; CDR2 reads YFSETQ. V gave up 7 bases and J gave up 7 bases, with 23 bases separating them. The CDR3 contains 15 residues. CDR3 coding DNA: TGCGCCAGCCCCAATGCGGGGAAACTTGTGCGTGGCTACACCTTC. Translation: CASPNAGKLVRGYTF. The entire variable domain, with the rest obtained from reference TRBV5-1 and TRBJ1-2, is as follows: KAGVTQTPRYLIKTRGQQVTLSCSPISGHRSVSWYQQTPGQGLQFLFEYFSETQRNKGNFPGRFSGRQFSNSRSEMNVSTLELGDSALYLCASPNAGKLVRGYTFGSGTRLTVV.

The rearrangement joins TRBV21-1 to TRBJ1-2; TRBD1, the table's D call, lacks a check against the DNA. TRBV21-1 constitutes a pseudogene. CDR3 length: 14 amino acids. The CDR3 bases are TGTGCCAGCAGCAACCGCTGGCAGGGTGGCGGCTACACCTTC. It translates to CASSNRWQGGGYTF.

This chain joins TRBV4-2 and TRBJ2-6; D gene unclear. Germline V CDR1 and CDR2: LGHNA, YNFKEQ. The CDR3 covers 13 residues. Trimming stripped 7 bases from V and 4 bases from J, with 8 bases between. CDR3 residues: CASKLTGANVLTF. The CDR3, as DNA: TGTGCCAGCAAATTAACGGGGGCCAACGTCCTGACTTTC.

The V gene is TRBV4-2, the J gene TRBJ1-3, with D perhaps TRBD1 (5 bases). This CDR3 has 15 residues. Germline CDR1 and CDR2: LGHNA and YNFKEQ. The ends were cut back, 1 base at V and 4 bases at J, with 11 bases in the middle. The CDR3, as DNA: TGTGCCAGCAGCCAAGTGGGGCAGGGAGGAAACACCATATATTTT. Protein: CASSQVGQGGNTIYF.

In this sample, this clone turned up once. J is TRBJ1-2 and V is TRBV6-5; D possibly corresponds to TRBD1 (5 bases). This CDR3 has 14 amino acids. Germline CDR1 is MNHEY and CDR2 is SVGAGI. Trimming cost V 5 bases and J 1 base, with 11 bases left between them. The CDR3 loop reads CASSDRRYNYGYTF. In DNA form, the CDR3 reads TGTGCCAGCAGTGACAGAAGGTATAACTATGGCTACACCTTC.

The genes are TRBV5-1 and TRBJ2-5, with TRBD2 identical over 9 bases. From germline, CDR1 is SGHRS and CDR2 YFSETQ. The V gene end was trimmed by 2 bases and the J gene end by 4 bases; junction bases not matched to a gene: 3. The CDR3 is made up of 14 amino acids. The CDR3 loop reads CASSFSGSAETQYF. The CDR3 region has the DNA TGCGCCAGCAGCTTTAGCGGGAGTGCAGAGACCCAGTACTTC. The full variable domain, its missing parts supplied by reference TRBV5-1 and TRBJ2-5, is KAGVTQTPRYLIKTRGQQVTLSCSPISGHRSVSWYQQTPGQGLQFLFEYFSETQRNKGNFPGRFSGRQFSNSRSEMNVSTLELGDSALYLCASSFSGSAETQYFGPGTRLLVL.